The clone carrying this T cell receptor (beta chain) was counted a few times. CDR3 length equals 11 residues. The V end was cut by 3 bases, the J end by 4 bases, with 6 bases between. Germline V CDR1 and CDR2: DFQATT, SNEGSKA (reference sequence). The data belong to a study of neoadjuvant anti-PD-1 for oral cavity cancer. The data were produced by immunoSEQ multiplex PCR, yet TCRdb's version contains in-frame clones alone and is incomplete. The sample consists of 8,000 or so clones, under 80% of them appearing once. Time point meaning: after neoadjuvant nivolumab, at surgical resection. The V gene is TRBV20-1, the J gene TRBJ1-2; no clear D gene. The starting material was PBMCs, obtained after nivolumab (anti-PD-1) treatment. The sequence was obtained from a person aged 35-79 years with oral cavity squamous cell carcinoma. The CDR3 protein is CSASPGYGYTF. DNA of the CDR3: TGCAGTGCTAGCCCCGGCTATGGCTACACCTTC.